This TCR beta chain was profiled in a study of blood T cell repertoires in COVID-19 (TCRdb year 2020). Regarding the complete study: Collaborator samples came from the United States, Italy and Spain and covered acute and convalescent phases of COVID-19. The prospective study material was composed of cDNA or gDNA derived from T cells, B-cell-depleted T cells, or PBMCs. Deeply sampled blood TCRbeta repertoires from subjects exposed to, actively infected with, or recovered from COVID-19 were included in the dataset. The repertoires were released in a freely available public database meant as a resource for research on the immune response to SARS-CoV-2. The samples were drawn from two sources: the first 160 participants of the ongoing ImmuneRACE study, and 1,000 to 1,500 subjects contributed by 6 global collaborators. A de-identified subject ID, COVID-19 status, age in years and sex were almost always included in the sample metadata. Where available, HLA class I and class II types were taken from metadata supplied by the sample provider and were not determined by assay-based typing. Overall study results and their limits: The quantity of clinical and demographic metadata differed by source and by participant and was supplied without curation.

Notes on this clone: Its antigen is currently not known. Base qualities are not provided; no much larger clone lies one nucleotide away.

TCRbeta CDR3 regions were amplified from genomic DNA by means of the immunoSEQ Assay, a bias-controlled multiplex PCR. The original pipeline was this. Within the assay, amplification of reference gene primers was used to estimate how many nucleated cells each sample contained. To quantify the absolute abundance of each unique TCRbeta CDR3 rearrangement, sequence reads were collapsed and filtered. For each sample, productive Simpson clonality was calculated as the square root of Simpson's diversity index over productive rearrangements. Held by TCRdb, this immuneACCESS table contains in-frame sequences only and omits some clones. Under half of the omission traces to an unresolved V gene where checked; the cause of the rest is unknown. V and J calls and clone size come straight from that table; D and trimming were deduced from the DNA. Here the sample has 380,000 or so clones; roughly 90% occur a single time. The ten largest clones add up to 1% to 1.5% of the sample.

Each collaborating institution followed its own protocols to collect whole blood in K2EDTA tubes. For TCRbeta analysis, collaborators shipped samples as frozen whole blood, isolated PBMCs, or DNA extracted from either of those sample types. Deletion took 5 bases off V and 4 bases off J, with a span of 7 bases between the germline ends. CDR1 SGHRS and CDR2 YFSETQ were looked up in the germline V gene. The CDR3 covers 13 residues, taking in both the cysteine and the phenylalanine. Here the CDR3 DNA is all that survives: 39 bases in frame from base 1. Source material: peripheral blood. In this chain, TRBV5-1 is recombined with TRBJ1-6; perhaps TRBD1 is the D gene, with 5 bases matching. This clonotype was obtained from a man between 40 and 49 years old with acute or convalescent COVID-19. The nucleotide sequence reads TGCGCCAGCAGGACAGCTTATAATTCACCCCTCCACTTT. Its translation reads: CASRTAYNSPLHF. With the rest looked up from the reference TRBV5-1 and TRBJ1-6 genes rather than sequenced, the full variable domain is KAGVTQTPRYLIKTRGQQVTLSCSPISGHRSVSWYQQTPGQGLQFLFEYFSETQRNKGNFPGRFSGRQFSNSRSEMNVSTLELGDSALYLCASRTAYNSPLHFGNGTRLTVT.